This T cell receptor beta chain comes out of a study of blood T cell repertoires in COVID-19. Turning to the study itself: Some COVID-19 samples were acute and others convalescent; all came from the United States, Italy and Spain.

Trimming took 0 bases from V and 4 from J, leaving 7 bases between them. The CDR3 has 13 amino acids. Germline V lookup: CDR1 SGHKS, CDR2 YYEKEE (reference sequence). Assay: immunoSEQ multiplex PCR; the TCRdb copy retains only in-frame clones and omits some. The data show 200,000 to 300,000 clones, 80% to 90% seen once. This clone has just a few counts. In assigning cohorts, the study relied on participant-reported clinical history. The sample was PBMCs or T cells enriched from blood (not recorded which). This chain joins TRBV5-5 and TRBJ1-1; tentatively, D is TRBD1 (5 bases). The clonotype comes from a man between 40 and 49 years old who had recovered from COVID-19. The CDR3 reads CASSLGQSTEAFF. CDR3 nucleotides: TGTGCCAGCAGCTTGGGACAGTCCACTGAAGCTTTCTTT.